This T cell receptor beta chain was profiled in a study of shared clonotypes between healthy human individuals. The wider study: Every donor yielded three CD4 naive, three CD4 memory, two CD8 naive and one CD8 memory plate.

As concerns this clone: Relative to the germline gene, one junction end is altered; a read error may explain this.

Germline V CDR1 and CDR2: SGDLS, YYNGEE. This CDR3 contains 15 residues. The protocol was immunoSEQ multiplex PCR, while the TCRdb copy is restricted to in-frame clones and leaves out a portion. The data contain approximately 640,000 clones, about 90% of them seen just once; the ten biggest clones take up 30% to 40%. The V and J genes are TRBV9 and TRBJ2-3; 9 bases map to TRBD2. The sequencing sample was made of memory CD8+ T cells from PBMCs. Specified subset: CD45RO+ cells pooled with CCR7-negative TemRA cells. The receptor's source is a young man in good health. Some clones in this sample may be carry-over from other donors' samples. This CDR3 is CASNVAGVSTDTQYF. Written as DNA, the CDR3 is TGTGCCAGCAACGTAGCGGGAGTGAGCACAGATACGCAGTATTTT.